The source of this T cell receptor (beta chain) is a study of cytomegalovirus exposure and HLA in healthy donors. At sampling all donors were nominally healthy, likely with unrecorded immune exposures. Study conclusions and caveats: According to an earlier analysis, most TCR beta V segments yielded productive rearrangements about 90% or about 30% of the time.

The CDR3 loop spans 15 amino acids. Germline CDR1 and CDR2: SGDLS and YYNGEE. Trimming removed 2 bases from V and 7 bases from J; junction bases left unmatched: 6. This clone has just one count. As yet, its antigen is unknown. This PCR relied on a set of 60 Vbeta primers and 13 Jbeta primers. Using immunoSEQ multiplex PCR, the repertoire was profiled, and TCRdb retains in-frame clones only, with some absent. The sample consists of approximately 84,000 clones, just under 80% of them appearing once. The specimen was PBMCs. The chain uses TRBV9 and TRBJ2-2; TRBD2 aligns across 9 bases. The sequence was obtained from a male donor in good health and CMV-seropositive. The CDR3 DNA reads TGTGCCAGCAGCGTTGGACTAGCGTCAAACGGGGAGCTGTTTTTT. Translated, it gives CASSVGLASNGELFF.